This T cell receptor beta chain is drawn from a study of OX40 agonist ivuxolimab in advanced cancers. About the study: Intravenous ivuxolimab at 0.01 to 10 mg/kg was given to patients every 2 weeks. Study observations and caveats: Undetermined was the antigen specificity of the expanded peripheral T cells.

For this clone: Its antigen is not identified.

The CDR3 loop spans 15 amino acids. Trimming cost V 7 bases and J 2 bases, with 16 bases left between them. CDR1 and CDR2 (germline): MDHEN, SYDVKM. Libraries were prepared by immunoSEQ multiplex PCR; TCRdb keeps only in-frame clonotypes and omits some of them. The profile shows some 150,000 clones, 93% of them singletons. Sequenced material: CD4+ or CD8+ T cells sorted from blood, taken in a trial of the OX40 agonist ivuxolimab. The TCR sequence derives from an adult with an advanced solid tumor such as melanoma, head and neck, liver or kidney cancer. This chain links TRBV28 with TRBJ2-3; weak D call: TRBD2 (6 bases). This CDR3 is CASTPGGPLTDTQYF. The CDR3 nucleotides read TGTGCCAGCACTCCCGGGGGACCACTCACAGATACGCAGTATTTT. Full variable domain (remainder filled in from reference TRBV28 and TRBJ2-3): DVKVTQSSRYLVKRTGEKVFLECVQDMDHENMFWYRQDPGLGLRLIYFSYDVKMKEKGDIPEGYSVSREKKERFSLILESASTNQTSMYLCASTPGGPLTDTQYFGPGTRLTVL.